The 25 T cell receptor beta chains below were found in one sample sequenced in a study of T cell repertoires in cytomegalovirus infection. TCRdb ran MiXCR on the reads and lists one entry per CDR3 protein. This sample has over 250,000 distinct CDR3 sequences, with around 20% found just once. These receptors' targets are unknown. The sequencing here drew on cultured PBMCs, taken from culture after CMV antigen stimulation. The receptors shown here come from a human donor in good health (CMV status not recorded). Some clones in this sample may be carry-over from other donors' samples.

This clonotype was counted at least ten times. V and J are TRBV12-3 or TRBV12-4 and TRBJ2-1, with 12 bases matching TRBD2. The CDR3 is made up of 16 amino acids. Trimming at V came to 6 bases and at J to 6 bases, leaving 9 bases not matched to a gene. The CDR3 loop is CASSPPELAGGNEQFF. The DNA of the CDR3 is TGTGCCAGCAGCCCTCCGGAACTAGCGGGAGGCAATGAGCAGTTCTTC.

This clonotype was recorded many times. The chain is built from TRBV7-2 and TRBJ1-5; D may be TRBD1 (5 bases). Trimming left V 2 bases short and J 6 bases short, with 11 bases between. The CDR3 consists of 14 residues. Per the germline V gene, CDR1 is SGHTA and CDR2 is FQGNSA. CDR3 sequence: CASSLPGLGQPQHF. CDR3 bases: TGTGCCAGCAGCTTACCAGGGTTAGGTCAGCCCCAGCATTTT. Together with reference TRBV7-2 and TRBJ1-5, the CDR3 gives the full variable domain: GAGVSQSPSNKVTEKGKDVELRCDPISGHTALYWYRQSLGQGLEFLIYFQGNSAPDKSGLPSDRFSAERTGGSVSTLTIQRTQQEDSAVYLCASSLPGLGQPQHFGDGTRLSIL.

This clonotype was seen repeatedly, ten times or more. The chain uses TRBV19 and TRBJ2-5; 10 positions agree with TRBD2. J lost 5 bases, V lost 4 bases, and 4 bases had no gene match. The CDR3 has 14 residues. The germline CDR1 and CDR2 sequences are LNHDA and SQIVND (reference sequence). The CDR3 DNA is TGTGCCAGTAGTAGGACTAGCGGCCTGGAGACCCAGTACTTC. Residues: CASSRTSGLETQYF.

The J gene is TRBJ2-4, the V gene TRBV4-3, with 9 bases lining up with TRBD2. There are 18 residues in the CDR3. The V gene end was trimmed by 2 bases and the J gene end by 0 bases; junction bases not matched to a gene: 8. The germline V gene encodes CDR1 LGHNA and CDR2 YSLEER. CDR3: CASSQLLAGLLAKNIQYF. The DNA of the CDR3 is TGCGCCAGCAGCCAACTTCTAGCGGGACTACTAGCCAAAAACATTCAGTACTTC.

This clonotype has ten or more counts. V gene TRBV10-3 combines with J gene TRBJ1-1; D not resolved. Germline-derived CDR1 and CDR2 are ENHRY and SYGVKD. There are 13 residues in the CDR3. The V and J ends lost 6 bases and 3 bases respectively, with 11 bases between them. CDR3 in DNA: TGTGCCATCAGCCGGCAGCGCGACACTGAAGCTTTCTTT. Protein sequence: CAISRQRDTEAFF.

This clonotype has just a few counts. The chain uses TRBV7-9 and TRBJ2-2, with 9 positions matching TRBD2. Trimming took 5 bases from V and 5 from J; bases not matched to a gene: 6. The germline CDR1 and CDR2 sequences are SEHNR and FQNEAQ (reference sequence). This CDR3 has 15 amino acids. The CDR3 loop reads CASSRGLASTGELFF. The CDR3 bases are TGTGCCAGCAGCCGGGGACTAGCCAGTACCGGGGAGCTGTTTTTT.

V usage is TRBV24-1 and J usage is TRBJ2-1; D not resolved. The CDR3 length is 14 residues. V gave up 1 base and J gave up 4 bases, with 7 bases separating them. In germline, CDR1 is KGHDR, CDR2 SFDVKD. CDR3 sequence reads: CATSDFSAYNEQFF. CDR3 in DNA: TGTGCCACCAGTGATTTCTCGGCATACAATGAGCAGTTCTTC.

The rearrangement links TRBV10-3 to TRBJ2-1, with 10 bases fitting TRBD2. The trim removed 0 bases at V and 15 bases at J, leaving 8 bases unmatched. The CDR3 contains 14 residues. From germline, CDR1 is ENHRY and CDR2 SYGVKD. CDR3 in amino acids: CAISESRTSGGVFF. CDR3 bases: TGTGCCATCAGTGAGTCCAGGACTAGCGGAGGCGTGTTCTTC.

CDR3 bases: TGTGCCACCCCCCGGAGATCGAACACCGGGGAGCTGTTTTTT. It translates to CATPRRSNTGELFF. The chain has TRBV19 and TRBJ2-2; D gene unclear. Per the germline V gene, CDR1 is LNHDA and CDR2 is SQIVND (reference sequence). Trimming stripped 10 bases from V and 0 bases from J, with 12 bases between. The CDR3 has 14 residues.

The V gene is TRBV2, the J gene TRBJ1-4, with D hard to call. Deletions cut 3 bases from V and 13 bases from J, with 9 bases between. The CDR3 consists of 11 residues. Germline-derived CDR1 and CDR2 are SNHLY and FYNNEI. The CDR3 nucleotides are TGTGCCAGCAGTGAGCGGTCACGACTGTTTTTT. Its protein is CASSERSRLFF.

The chain carries TRBV12-3 or TRBV12-4 and TRBJ2-1; D ambiguous. V dropped 5 bases and J dropped 7 bases, with 12 bases sitting between them. CDR3 size: 13 residues. CDR3 loop: CASSPSTLNEQFF. In DNA, the CDR3 is TGTGCCAGCAGTCCCTCGACATTGAATGAGCAGTTCTTC.

The chain carries TRBV9 and TRBJ1-2; D perhaps matches TRBD1 (6 bases). Germline CDR1 SGDLS, CDR2 YYNGEE. V was shortened by 4 bases and J by 3 bases, with 10 bases between the two germline ends. CDR3 size: 13 residues. The CDR3 is CASSQGYYYGYTF. CDR3 coding DNA: TGTGCCAGCAGCCAGGGGTATTACTATGGCTACACCTTC.

This clonotype occurred many times. The chain has TRBV7-2 and TRBJ2-7; D remains unclear. The CDR3 extends over 15 amino acids. Germline V lookup: CDR1 SGHTA, CDR2 FQGNSA. Trimming left V 4 bases short and J 3 bases short, with 16 bases between. CDR3 coding DNA: TGTGCCAGCAGCTCCCAGACCGGGCCTGTCTACGAGCAGTACTTC. Amino acid sequence: CASSSQTGPVYEQYF.

This clonotype was seen at least ten times. This CDR3 is CASSFPLTWRGESNQPQHF. The CDR3 DNA reads TGTGCCAGCAGCTTTCCCCTAACCTGGCGGGGGGAGAGCAATCAGCCCCAGCATTTT. The rearrangement joins TRBV7-2 to TRBJ1-5; perhaps TRBD1 as D (5 bases). CDR3 size: 19 residues. Germline lookup yields CDR1 SGHTA and CDR2 FQGNSA. V was shortened by 3 bases and J by 1 base, with 22 bases between the two germline ends.

This clonotype appeared many times. This chain joins TRBV12-3 or TRBV12-4 and TRBJ2-5; 7 nucleotides match TRBD1. After removal of 5 bases from V and 2 bases from J, the junction contained 5 bases not matched to a gene. The CDR3 covers 14 residues. The CDR3 coding sequence is TGTGCCAGCAGTCGGGGACAGCTACAAGAGACCCAGTACTTC. This gives the protein CASSRGQLQETQYF.

This clonotype was seen ten or more times. The rearrangement links TRBV7-2 to TRBJ1-1; possibly TRBD1 for D (5 bases). The germline V and J ends were trimmed by 7 bases and 0 bases, with 12 bases remaining between them. CDR1 is SGHTA and CDR2 is FQGNSA in the germline V gene. CDR3 length: 14 amino acids. CDR3 DNA: TGTGCCAGCATCTGGGGCGGTATGAACACTGAAGCTTTCTTT. The encoded protein is CASIWGGMNTEAFF.

The chain has TRBV19 and TRBJ1-5, with 10 bases lining up with TRBD1. The CDR3 is 15 amino acids. Germline V gives CDR1 LNHDA, CDR2 SQIVND (reference sequence). V shed 3 bases and J 5 bases; nucleotides not matched to a gene: 4. The CDR3 nucleotides read TGTGCCAGTAGTATTGGGGGGACAGGGGATCAGCCCCAGCATTTT. It encodes CASSIGGTGDQPQHF.

This clonotype occurred a few times. The chain combines TRBV2 with TRBJ2-1; the match to TRBD2 covers 7 bases. The CDR3 runs to 13 residues. Losses at the gene ends were 5 bases for V and 8 bases for J; bases not matched to a gene: 6. Per the germline V gene, CDR1 is SNHLY and CDR2 is FYNNEI. CDR3: CASSTRLADEQFF. The CDR3 region has the DNA TGTGCCAGCAGTACCCGGCTAGCGGATGAGCAGTTCTTC.

This clonotype was seen repeatedly, ten times or more. The rearrangement uses TRBV7-2 and TRBJ2-5, with 11 bases aligning to TRBD2. The germline V gene has CDR1 SGHTA and CDR2 FQGNSA. The J segment lost 2 bases and the V segment lost 2 bases, leaving 4 bases of the junction unmatched. The CDR3 contains 16 residues. CDR3 sequence: CASSLWGLAAQETQYF. The CDR3 DNA reads as TGTGCCAGCAGCTTATGGGGACTAGCGGCTCAAGAGACCCAGTACTTC. The full variable domain, its missing parts supplied by reference TRBV7-2 and TRBJ2-5, is GAGVSQSPSNKVTEKGKDVELRCDPISGHTALYWYRQSLGQGLEFLIYFQGNSAPDKSGLPSDRFSAERTGGSVSTLTIQRTQQEDSAVYLCASSLWGLAAQETQYFGPGTRLLVL.

This clonotype came up a few times. V and J are TRBV6-6 and TRBJ2-2, with no clear D. In germline, CDR1 is MNHNY, CDR2 SVGAGI (reference sequence). The CDR3 has 12 amino acids. The V end lost 2 bases, the J end lost 10 bases, and 8 bases lay between the germline ends. The DNA for the CDR3 is TGTGCCAGCAGTTACGAATTCCCGGAGCTGTTTTTT. The encoded protein is CASSYEFPELFF.

This clonotype occurred a few times. This chain's CDR3 is CASSPGRLAGGDTQYF. The CDR3 coding sequence is TGTGCCAGCAGTCCAGGGAGACTAGCGGGGGGGGATACGCAGTATTTT. The rearrangement uses TRBV6-1 and TRBJ2-3; 14 positions agree with TRBD2. Trimming at V came to 5 bases and at J to 6 bases, leaving 7 bases not matched to a gene. Germline CDR1 is MNHNS and CDR2 is SASEGT. CDR3 length: 16 residues.

CDR3 protein: CASGDRSPGYTF. The DNA of the CDR3 is TGTGCCAGCGGGGACAGGAGCCCCGGCTACACCTTC. The J gene is TRBJ1-2, the V gene TRBV2; TRBD1 agrees at 8 bases. This CDR3 region has 12 residues. Per germline, CDR1 SNHLY and CDR2 FYNNEI. The V segment lost 8 bases and the J segment 8 bases; nucleotides outside the gene matches: 7.

This clonotype came up a few times. This sequence joins TRBV7-2 and TRBJ2-7, with 7 bases lining up with TRBD1. Per germline, CDR1 SGHTA and CDR2 FQGNSA. The V segment lost 5 bases and the J segment 3 bases; nucleotides outside the gene matches: 7. The CDR3 consists of 14 residues. This chain's CDR3 is CASSNRTGFYEQYF. As DNA, the CDR3 is TGTGCCAGCAGCAACCGGACAGGCTTCTACGAGCAGTACTTC.

V is TRBV6-2 or TRBV6-3 and J is TRBJ1-2; maybe TRBD1 (5 bases). CDR1 is MNHEY and CDR2 is SVGEGT in the germline V gene. Trimming left V 11 bases short and J 4 bases short, with 17 bases between. The CDR3 loop spans 13 amino acids. The CDR3 loop reads CAANDRDGYGYTF. The CDR3 DNA reads as TGTGCCGCAAATGACCGGGACGGCTATGGCTACACCTTC.

The chain uses TRBV29-1 and TRBJ2-4; maybe TRBD2 (5 bases). CDR1 and CDR2 (germline): SQVTM, ANQGSEA. The germline V and J ends were trimmed by 3 bases and 3 bases, with 12 bases remaining between them. There are 14 residues in the CDR3. The CDR3 DNA reads as TGCAGCGTTGACGGGATTGAGGGCAAAAACATTCAGTACTTC. Residues: CSVDGIEGKNIQYF.